Listed below are T cell receptor beta chains from one sample, sequenced in a study of beta chain features in type 1 diabetes. Assay: immunoSEQ multiplex PCR; the TCRdb copy retains only in-frame clones and omits some. The sample contains a few hundred thousand clones, about 19% of which appear only once. What was sequenced was naive CD4+ T cells from blood. The receptors stem from a woman younger than 30 in good health. The CDR3 runs from the conserved cysteine through the conserved F or W. Each record gives: clone size, D gene, J gene, V gene, CDR3 protein, CDR3 DNA. D genes are given only for firm matches. Where a row states a size, it is once, few, many or the class of an expanded clone; other rows omit it.

size: -; D: TRBD1; J: TRBJ2-3; V: TRBV7-2; CDR3: CASSSRQGPDTQYF; DNA: TGTGCCAGCAGCTCCCGACAGGGTCCAGATACGCAGTATTTT
size: -; D: -; J: TRBJ1-2; V: TRBV28; CDR3: CASSLSSQGSGYTF; DNA: TGTGCCAGCAGTTTATCTTCCCAGGGGTCTGGCTACACCTTC
size: -; D: -; J: TRBJ1-5; V: TRBV6-1; CDR3: CASTDSNQPQHF; DNA: TGTGCCAGCACAGATAGCAATCAGCCCCAGCATTTT
size: -; D: TRBD2; J: TRBJ2-7; V: TRBV4-1; CDR3: CASSQEGTSGFSYEQYF; DNA: TGCGCCAGCAGCCAAGAGGGGACTAGCGGGTTCTCCTACGAGCAGTACTTC
size: -; D: -; J: TRBJ2-7; V: TRBV5-1; CDR3: CASSESYEQYF; DNA: TGCGCCAGCAGCGAGTCCTACGAGCAGTACTTC
size: -; D: TRBD1; J: TRBJ1-2; V: TRBV15; CDR3: CATSQQGDYGYTF; DNA: TGTGCCACCAGCCAACAGGGGGACTATGGCTACACCTTC
size: -; D: TRBD1; J: TRBJ1-1; V: TRBV30; CDR3: CAWRQKSGGPEAFF; DNA: TGTGCCTGGAGGCAGAAATCAGGGGGCCCTGAAGCTTTCTTT
size: -; D: -; J: TRBJ1-4; V: TRBV5-1; CDR3: CASSLGAGNVEKLFF; DNA: TGCGCCAGCAGCTTGGGGGCAGGGAATGTCGAAAAACTGTTTTTT
size: -; D: -; J: TRBJ2-2; V: TRBV27; CDR3: CASSARTAGTGELFF; DNA: TGTGCCAGCAGTGCACGGACAGCAGGCACCGGGGAGCTGTTTTTT
size: few; D: TRBD1; J: TRBJ1-5; V: TRBV9; CDR3: CASSAGTGPEQPQHF; DNA: TGTGCCAGCAGCGCGGGGACAGGGCCCGAACAGCCCCAGCATTTT
size: -; D: TRBD1; J: TRBJ2-7; V: TRBV29-1; CDR3: CSALRTGHGSEQYF; DNA: TGCAGCGCTCTCCGGACAGGGCACGGCTCAGAGCAGTACTTC
size: -; D: -; J: TRBJ2-7; V: TRBV29-1; CDR3: CSVPKANSYEQYF; DNA: TGCAGCGTCCCGAAGGCCAATAGCTACGAGCAGTACTTC
size: -; D: TRBD2; J: TRBJ2-1; V: TRBV5-4; CDR3: CASSLGAGGQGEQFF; DNA: TGTGCCAGCAGCTTGGGAGCGGGGGGGCAGGGTGAGCAGTTCTTC
size: few; D: TRBD1; J: TRBJ1-5; V: TRBV18; CDR3: CASSPGQTQPQHF; DNA: TGTGCCAGCTCACCGGGACAGACTCAGCCCCAGCATTTT
size: -; D: -; J: TRBJ2-5; V: TRBV6-6; CDR3: CAIQSDSQTQYF; DNA: TGTGCCATCCAGTCCGATAGCCAGACCCAGTACTTC
size: few; D: TRBD1; J: TRBJ2-7; V: TRBV5-1; CDR3: CASSSGTGLYEQYF; DNA: TGCGCCAGCAGCTCCGGGACAGGGCTCTACGAGCAGTACTTC
size: -; D: -; J: TRBJ1-2; V: TRBV5-1; CDR3: CASSLERTAYGYTF; DNA: TGCGCCAGCAGCTTGGAAAGGACTGCCTATGGCTACACCTTC
size: -; D: TRBD1; J: TRBJ1-2; V: TRBV9; CDR3: CASSSPGQDVYGYTF; DNA: TGTGCCAGCAGCTCCCCGGGACAGGACGTCTATGGCTACACCTTC
size: few; D: TRBD1; J: TRBJ2-5; V: TRBV30; CDR3: CAGDRGETQYF; DNA: TGTGCCGGGGACAGGGGTGAGACCCAGTACTTC
size: few; D: -; J: TRBJ2-1; V: TRBV5-1; CDR3: CASSHQGSNEQFF; DNA: TGCGCCAGCAGCCACCAAGGGAGCAATGAGCAGTTCTTC
size: -; D: -; J: TRBJ2-1; V: TRBV21-1; CDR3: CASSNGQGEDEQFF; DNA: TGTGCCAGCAGCAACGGACAGGGCGAGGATGAGCAGTTCTTC
size: few; D: -; J: TRBJ2-7; V: TRBV18; CDR3: CASSLLEGVEQYF; DNA: TGTGCCAGCTCGCTACTCGAGGGGGTCGAGCAGTACTTC
size: -; D: TRBD1; J: TRBJ1-2; V: TRBV5-4; CDR3: CASGDRVGGVGYTF; DNA: TGTGCCAGCGGAGACAGGGTCGGCGGCGTGGGCTACACCTTC
size: few; D: -; J: TRBJ2-5; V: TRBV7-6; CDR3: CASSPLPQETQYF; DNA: TGTGCCAGCAGCCCCTTGCCCCAGGAGACCCAGTACTTC